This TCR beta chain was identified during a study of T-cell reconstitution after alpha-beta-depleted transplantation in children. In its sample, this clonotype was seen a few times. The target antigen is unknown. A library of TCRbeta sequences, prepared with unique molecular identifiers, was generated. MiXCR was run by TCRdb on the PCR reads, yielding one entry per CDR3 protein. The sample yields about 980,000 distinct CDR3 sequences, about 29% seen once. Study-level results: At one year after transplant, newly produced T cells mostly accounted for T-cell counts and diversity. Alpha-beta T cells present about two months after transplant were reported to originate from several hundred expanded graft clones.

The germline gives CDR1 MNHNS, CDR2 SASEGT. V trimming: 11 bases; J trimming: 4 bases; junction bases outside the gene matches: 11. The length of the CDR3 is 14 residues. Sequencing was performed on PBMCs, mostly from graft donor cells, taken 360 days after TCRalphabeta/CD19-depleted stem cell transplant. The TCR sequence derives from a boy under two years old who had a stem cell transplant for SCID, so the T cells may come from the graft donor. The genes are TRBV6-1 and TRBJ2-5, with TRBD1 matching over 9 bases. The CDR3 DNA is TGTGCCGGCCGGGACAGGGAGGTCAGAGAGACCCAGTACTTC. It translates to CAGRDREVRETQYF.